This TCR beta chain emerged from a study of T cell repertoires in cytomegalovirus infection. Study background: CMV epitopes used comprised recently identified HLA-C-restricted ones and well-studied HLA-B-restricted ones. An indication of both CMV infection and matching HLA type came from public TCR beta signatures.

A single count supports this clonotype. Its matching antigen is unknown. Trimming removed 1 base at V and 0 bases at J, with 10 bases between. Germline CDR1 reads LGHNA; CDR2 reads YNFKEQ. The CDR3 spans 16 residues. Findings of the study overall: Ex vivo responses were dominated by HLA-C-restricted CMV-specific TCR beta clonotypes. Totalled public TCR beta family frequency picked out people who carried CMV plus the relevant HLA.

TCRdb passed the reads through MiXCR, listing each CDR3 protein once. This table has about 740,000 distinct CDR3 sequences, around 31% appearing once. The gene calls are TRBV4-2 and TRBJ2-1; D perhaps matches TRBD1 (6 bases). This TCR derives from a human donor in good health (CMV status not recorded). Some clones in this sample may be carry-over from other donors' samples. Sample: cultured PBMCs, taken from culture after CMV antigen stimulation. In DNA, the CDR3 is TGTGCCAGCAGCCAAGCTAGGGGGATCTCCTACAATGAGCAGTTCTTC. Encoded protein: CASSQARGISYNEQFF.